The clone carrying this T cell receptor beta chain was recorded at least ten times. HTBI primers from iRepertoire and Arm-PCR of CDR3 regions yielded the TCR beta libraries. TCRdb used MiXCR to reprocess the multiplex PCR reads, holding one entry per CDR3 protein. Of a few hundred thousand distinct CDR3 sequences listed, 10% to 15% are singletons. Time point specified: newly diagnosed GD, antithyroid drugs for less than 3 months. Extracted PBMC RNA gave rise to the TCR library. The record originates from a study of regulatory T cells in long-lasting Graves disease. The data were also submitted as part of a second study, on T cells in Graves' hyperthyroidism and ophthalmopathy.

This sample comprised peripheral blood mononuclear cells (PBMCs), obtained at new diagnosis, from a patient treated with antithyroid drugs. The sequence was collected from a woman younger than 35 with Graves disease.

CDR3 protein: CASSQDADIGDKQFF. CDR3 DNA sequence: TGTGCCAGCAGCCAAGATGCCGACATTGGGGATAAGCAGTTCTTC. The rearrangement links TRBV3-1 to TRBJ2-1; no clear D. The germline V and J ends were trimmed by 0 bases and 11 bases, with 17 bases remaining between them. CDR1 is LGHDT, CDR2 YNNKEL, per germline (reference sequence). The CDR3 runs to 15 residues.